This T cell receptor (beta chain) is from a study of shared clonotypes between healthy human individuals. Findings and caveats of the study: Few donors limited the genetic and exposure-history diversity represented.

The CDR3 length is 13 residues. Germline CDR1 and CDR2: SGHTA and FQGNSA. Trimming shortened V by 1 base and J by 2 bases, and 6 bases separated the two germline ends. Each replicate PCR on the sorted subsets used about 220 ng DNA (around 30,000 T cell genomes). Measured with immunoSEQ multiplex PCR; TCRdb has only the in-frame clones, and not every one. The sample holds about 990,000 clones, around 78% seen once. Worth noting for this clone: Its antigen is unidentified. A clone one base away is much larger, so this may be a read error.

Sequenced material: memory CD4+ T cells from PBMCs. Described subset: CD45RA-negative fraction. The sequence came from a man between 18 and 35 years old in good health. Some clones in this sample may be carry-over from other donors' samples. J is TRBJ2-7 and V is TRBV7-2; no clear D gene. CDR3 amino acids: CASSLDEPYEQYF. The DNA for the CDR3 is TGTGCCAGCAGCTTAGACGAGCCCTACGAGCAGTACTTC.